Below, 32 T cell receptor beta chains from the same sample are listed, as sequenced in a study of OX40 agonist ivuxolimab in advanced cancers. Generated by immunoSEQ multiplex PCR, the TCRdb table keeps only in-frame clones and is missing some. The table lists about 55,000 clones, approximately 83% of them singletons. The sample here was CD4+ or CD8+ T cells sorted from blood, taken in a trial of the OX40 agonist ivuxolimab. The receptors come from an adult with an advanced solid tumor such as melanoma, head and neck, liver or kidney cancer.

This sequence joins TRBV7-9 and TRBJ1-6; D remains unclear. The CDR3 is made up of 13 amino acids. Trimming stripped 4 bases from V and 13 bases from J, with 14 bases between. Per the germline V gene, CDR1 is SEHNR and CDR2 is FQNEAQ (reference sequence). The CDR3 loop is CASSSRFGWPLHF. CDR3 sequence (DNA): TGTGCCAGCAGCTCCCGTTTTGGCTGGCCCCTCCACTTT.

This chain links TRBV4-1 with TRBJ1-4; D is ambiguous. V was shortened by 0 bases and J by 5 bases, with 10 bases between the two germline ends. The CDR3 loop spans 15 amino acids. CDR1 is MGHRA, CDR2 YSYEKL, per germline. This CDR3 reads CASSQDRTANEKLFF. Written as DNA, the CDR3 is TGCGCCAGCAGCCAAGATCGCACAGCAAATGAAAAACTGTTTTTT.

V usage is TRBV11-2 and J usage is TRBJ1-2; weak D call: TRBD1 (5 bases). V was cut by 7 bases and J by 8 bases, with 23 bases left in between. This CDR3 has 15 amino acids. Per germline, CDR1 SGHAT and CDR2 FQNNGV. This chain's CDR3 is CASTPSVGAERGYTF. For the CDR3, the DNA is TGTGCCAGCACCCCATCCGTAGGGGCCGAACGAGGCTACACCTTC.

The gene calls are TRBV7-3 and TRBJ2-1; TRBD1 might be the D (5 bases). CDR1 and CDR2 (germline): SGHTA, FQGTGA. With 4 bases removed from V and 0 bases from J, the gap between germline ends came to 13 bases. CDR3 size: 16 residues. CDR3 coding DNA: TGTGCCAGCAGCTCCACAGGTTACGGCTCCTACAATGAGCAGTTCTTC. Translation gives CASSSTGYGSYNEQFF.

The chain links TRBV5-1 to TRBJ1-2; D may be TRBD1 (6 bases). V lost 1 base, J lost 8 bases, and 18 bases lay in between. The germline gives CDR1 SGHRS, CDR2 YFSETQ. This CDR3 has 15 residues. CDR3 amino acids: CASSLPTGDAFGYTF. The CDR3 DNA is TGCGCCAGCAGCTTGCCGACAGGAGATGCTTTCGGCTACACCTTC.

The rearrangement joins TRBV5-6 to TRBJ1-1; D unclear. Trimming took off 0 bases at V and 2 bases at J, with 11 bases between the two ends. CDR1 SGHDT and CDR2 YYEEEE come from the germline V gene. The CDR3 totals 15 residues. The CDR3 DNA is TGTGCCAGCAGCTTGGTACCCGGGGTCAACACTGAAGCTTTCTTT. This translates into CASSLVPGVNTEAFF.

The count of this clone is one. The chain combines TRBV5-6 with TRBJ2-7, with D possibly being TRBD1 (6 bases). The CDR3 contains 14 residues. V was trimmed by 2 bases and J by 0 bases, leaving 9 bases between them. Germline V CDR1 and CDR2: SGHDT, YYEEEE. The CDR3 here is CASSFTGSSYEQYF. Here the CDR3 DNA reads TGTGCCAGCAGCTTTACAGGGTCCTCCTACGAGCAGTACTTC. Variable domain in full (rest from reference TRBV5-6 and TRBJ2-7): DAGVTQSPTHLIKTRGQQVTLRCSPKSGHDTVSWYQQALGQGPQFIFQYYEEEERQRGNFPDRFSGHQFPNYSSELNVNALLLGDSALYLCASSFTGSSYEQYFGPGTRLTVT.

The chain uses TRBV11-2 and TRBJ1-1, with D tentatively TRBD1 (5 bases). The CDR3 spans 14 residues. Per germline, CDR1 SGHAT and CDR2 FQNNGV. V was trimmed by 6 bases and J by 0 bases, leaving 11 bases between them. The CDR3 DNA is TGTGCCAGCAGACTGGGGGGGATGAACACTGAAGCTTTCTTT. It translates to CASRLGGMNTEAFF.

This chain uses TRBV15 with TRBJ1-2, with D perhaps TRBD1 (6 bases). The germline V gene encodes CDR1 LNHNV and CDR2 YYDKDF (reference sequence). The V end was cut by 0 bases, the J end by 7 bases, with 18 bases between. The CDR3 extends over 16 amino acids. Written as DNA, the CDR3 is TGTGCCACCAGCAGAGATAGGGGGGCCAACATCGGTGGCTACACCTTC. Its protein product is CATSRDRGANIGGYTF. The variable domain in full, with the rest retrieved from reference TRBV15 and TRBJ1-2, is DAMVIQNPRYQVTQFGKPVTLSCSQTLNHNVMYWYQQKSSQAPKLLFHYYDKDFNNEADTPDNFQSRRPNTSFCFLDIRSPGLGDTAMYLCATSRDRGANIGGYTFGSGTRLTVV.

This clone has only one observation. This chain links TRBV27 with TRBJ2-7; TRBD1 is a possible D gene (7 bases). Trimming cost V 2 bases and J 7 bases, with 18 bases left between them. Germline CDR1 reads MNHEY; CDR2 reads SMNVEV (reference sequence). The length of the CDR3 is 15 residues. The CDR3 region is CASSLPPGDRAEQYF. The CDR3 DNA reads as TGTGCCAGCAGTTTACCCCCGGGAGACAGGGCGGAGCAGTACTTC.

The chain's CDR3 is CASSLGTSGRGTDTQYF. The DNA of the CDR3 is TGTGCCAGCAGCTTAGGGACTAGCGGGAGAGGCACAGATACGCAGTATTTT. The V call is TRBV13, the J call TRBJ2-3; 12 nucleotides line up with TRBD2. V lost 0 bases and J lost 1; bases outside the gene matches: 2. The CDR3 is made up of 17 amino acids. Germline CDR1 is PRHDT and CDR2 is FYEKMQ (reference sequence).

The V gene is TRBV5-8, the J gene TRBJ1-1; D is ambiguous. Germline lookup yields CDR1 SGHTS and CDR2 YDEGEE. V was pared by 0 bases and J by 0 bases, with 6 bases between. This CDR3 comprises 14 residues. For the CDR3, the DNA is TGTGCCAGCAGCTTGGACTTAATGAACACTGAAGCTTTCTTT. This gives the protein CASSLDLMNTEAFF.

The chain recombines TRBV4-1 with TRBJ2-1; 14 nucleotides agree with TRBD2. The germline V gene encodes CDR1 MGHRA and CDR2 YSYEKL. The CDR3 spans 18 residues. V lost 0 bases, J lost 4 bases, and 5 bases stayed unmatched. CDR3 nucleotide sequence: TGCGCCAGCAGCCAAGAGGCGACTAGCGGGGGGGTATACAATGAGCAGTTCTTC. Translation: CASSQEATSGGVYNEQFF.

This chain joins TRBV10-2 and TRBJ1-4; 9 bases are a match to TRBD1. The germline gives CDR1 WSHSY, CDR2 SAAADI. The CDR3 runs 14 residues. The V segment lost 8 bases and the J segment 4 bases; nucleotides outside the gene matches: 5. The CDR3 sequence is CASQGQGSNEKLFF. The CDR3, as DNA: TGCGCCAGCCAAGGACAGGGGAGTAATGAAAAACTGTTTTTT.

J is TRBJ1-5 and V is TRBV21-1. TRBV21-1 is recorded as a pseudogene. The CDR3 totals 15 residues. CDR3 sequence: CASSRWLGSNQPQHF. The CDR3 nucleotides are TGTGCCAGCAGCAGGTGGTTGGGAAGCAATCAGCCCCAGCATTTT.

The CDR3 spells CASSPGLSEQYF. The CDR3 coding sequence is TGTGCCAGCAGCCCGGGGCTGAGCGAGCAGTACTTC. The genes are TRBV5-6 and TRBJ2-7, with D tentatively TRBD1 or TRBD2 (5 bases each). This CDR3 region has 12 residues. The V gene lost 4 bases and the J gene lost 6 bases, with 11 bases spanning the gap. Germline lookup yields CDR1 SGHDT and CDR2 YYEEEE.

The chain couples TRBV6-5 to TRBJ1-2, with D hard to call. In germline, CDR1 is MNHEY, CDR2 SVGAGI. V dropped 0 bases and J dropped 3 bases, with 8 bases sitting between them. CDR3 size: 14 residues. The CDR3: CASSYSDLYYGYTF. CDR3 DNA sequence: TGTGCCAGCAGTTACTCCGACCTATACTATGGCTACACCTTC.

The chain carries TRBV18 and TRBJ1-1, with D perhaps TRBD1 (6 bases). Germline V gives CDR1 KGHSH, CDR2 LQKENI. This CDR3 is built from 15 residues. The V end was cut by 8 bases, the J end by 5 bases, with 21 bases between. The CDR3 DNA is TGTGCCAGCCCAGGGAATACAGGGAATGGAACTGAAGCTTTCTTT. Its translation: CASPGNTGNGTEAFF. Drawing the rest from reference TRBV18 and TRBJ1-1, the complete variable domain is NAGVMQNPRHLVRRRGQEARLRCSPMKGHSHVYWYRQLPEEGLKFMVYLQKENIIDESGMPKERFSAEFPKEGPSILRIQQVVRGDSAAYFCASPGNTGNGTEAFFGQGTRLTVV.

V is TRBV9 and J is TRBJ2-7; D possibly uses TRBD1 or TRBD2 (5 bases each). This CDR3 contains 15 residues. V gave up 0 bases and J gave up 2 bases, with 12 bases separating them. Germline values: CDR1 SGDLS, CDR2 YYNGEE. The CDR3 here is CASSVASGTTYEQYF. Written as DNA, the CDR3 is TGTGCCAGCAGCGTAGCATCAGGGACGACCTACGAGCAGTACTTC.

The chain has TRBV7-3 and TRBJ2-2; the D is unclear. The V end lost 4 bases, the J end lost 3 bases, and 18 bases lay between the germline ends. The CDR3 runs 17 residues. Germline CDR1 and CDR2: SGHTA and FQGTGA. The CDR3 protein is CASSSQIDTLDTGELFF. The DNA of the CDR3 is TGTGCCAGCAGCTCGCAAATCGACACCTTGGACACCGGGGAGCTGTTTTTT.

The chain uses TRBV13 and TRBJ2-1; no clear D gene. V was pared by 0 bases and J by 6 bases, with 6 bases between. The CDR3 extends over 13 amino acids. The germline CDR1 and CDR2 sequences are PRHDT and FYEKMQ (reference sequence). The CDR3 region has the DNA TGTGCCAGCAGCTTAGGTCGGAGCAATGAGCAGTTCTTC. Residues: CASSLGRSNEQFF. Looking up the rest from reference TRBV13 and TRBJ2-1 gives the full variable domain: AAGVIQSPRHLIKEKRETATLKCYPIPRHDTVYWYQQGPGQDPQFLISFYEKMQSDKGSIPDRFSAQQFSDYHSELNMSSLELGDSALYFCASSLGRSNEQFFGPGTRLTVL.

The chain has TRBV14 and TRBJ2-7; possible D gene TRBD1, 6 bases. The germline V and J ends were trimmed by 2 bases and 2 bases, with 19 bases remaining between them. Per germline, CDR1 SGHDN and CDR2 FVKESK. The CDR3 is 17 residues long. The CDR3 loop is CASSQYGLRDNTYEQYF. CDR3 nucleotide sequence: TGTGCCAGCAGCCAATATGGATTACGGGACAACACCTACGAGCAGTACTTC. Looking up the rest from reference TRBV14 and TRBJ2-7 gives the full variable domain: EAGVTQFPSHSVIEKGQTVTLRCDPISGHDNLYWYRRVMGKEIKFLLHFVKESKQDESGMPNNRFLAERTGGTYSTLKVQPAELEDSGVYFCASSQYGLRDNTYEQYFGPGTRLTVT.

The chain joins TRBV6-4 to TRBJ2-2, with a weak D call TRBD1 (6 bases). Germline-derived CDR1 and CDR2 are MRHNA and SNTAGT. The CDR3 contains 14 residues. V lost 8 bases, J lost 4 bases, and 14 bases lay in between. The CDR3 sequence is CASGEAGVTGELFF. Written as DNA, the CDR3 is TGTGCCAGCGGAGAGGCAGGGGTCACCGGGGAGCTGTTTTTT.

Here the CDR3 reads CSYENGRNTEAFF. CDR3 DNA sequence: TGCAGCTATGAGAACGGCCGGAACACTGAAGCTTTCTTT. The chain employs TRBV29-1 and TRBJ1-1, with D uncertain. V dropped 8 bases and J dropped 1 base, with 14 bases sitting between them. This CDR3 comprises 13 residues. The V gene's germline CDR1 is SQVTM and CDR2 ANQGSEA.

V and J are TRBV7-9 and TRBJ2-5; D ambiguous. Trimming shortened V by 3 bases and J by 11 bases, and 16 bases separated the two germline ends. The CDR3 spans 13 residues. The V gene's germline CDR1 is SEHNR and CDR2 FQNEAQ (reference sequence). CDR3 loop: CASSFVVGGEQYF. The DNA of the CDR3 is TGTGCCAGCAGCTTCGTAGTAGGCGGTGAGCAGTACTTC.

The chain has TRBV7-9 and TRBJ1-2; the D gene is possibly TRBD1 (6 bases). The CDR3 totals 14 residues. Germline values: CDR1 SEHNR, CDR2 FQNEAQ (reference sequence). Trimming took off 2 bases at V and 5 bases at J, with 12 bases between the two ends. As DNA, the CDR3 is TGTGCCAGCAGCTTAAAGACAGGTCTTTATGGCTACACCTTC. This codes for CASSLKTGLYGYTF. Drawing the rest from reference TRBV7-9 and TRBJ1-2, the complete variable domain is DTGVSQNPRHKITKRGQNVTFRCDPISEHNRLYWYRQTLGQGPEFLTYFQNEAQLEKSRLLSDRFSAERPKGSFSTLEIQRTEQGDSAMYLCASSLKTGLYGYTFGSGTRLTVV.

About this clone: The junction and the germline gene differ at one end; a read error may be behind it. The rearrangement joins TRBV5-6 to TRBJ1-2, with a possible D match to TRBD1 (6 bases). This CDR3 region has 15 residues. Germline V gene data show CDR1 as SGHDT and CDR2 as YYEEEE. CDR3 in amino acids: CASSPSGGQGYGHTF. CDR3 coding DNA: TGTGCCAGCAGCCCGAGCGGGGGGCAAGGGTATGGCCACACCTTC.

J is TRBJ1-2 and V is TRBV5-4; no reliable D call. The V gene lost 4 bases and the J gene lost 8 bases, with 9 bases spanning the gap. CDR3 size: 11 residues. The germline V gene has CDR1 SGHNT and CDR2 YYREEE (reference sequence). The CDR3 sequence: CASSLGYGYTF. The CDR3 nucleotides read TGTGCCAGCAGCCTAGGATACGGCTACACCTTC.

This clone occurred a few times. The chain uses TRBV11-2 and TRBJ1-6, with D hard to call. The CDR3 spans 13 residues. CDR1 is SGHAT and CDR2 is FQNNGV in the germline V gene. Trimming took 3 bases from V and 11 from J, leaving 11 bases between them. The CDR3 reads CASSFTGGAPLHF. The CDR3 nucleotides are TGTGCCAGCAGCTTTACGGGAGGAGCACCCCTCCACTTT.

This clone has a single count. The gene calls are TRBV7-3 and TRBJ2-5; 9 bases line up with TRBD1. V lost 4 bases to trimming and J lost 2 bases; unmatched junction nucleotides: 2. Looked up from germline, CDR1 is SGHTA and CDR2 is FQGTGA. This CDR3 has 14 amino acids. CDR3 DNA sequence: TGTGCCAGCAGCTCGACAGGGGGGCAAGAGACCCAGTACTTC. The encoded protein is CASSSTGGQETQYF.

The J gene is TRBJ2-1, the V gene TRBV4-3; no firm D call. Trimming took 0 bases from V and 3 from J, leaving 3 bases between them. There are 13 residues in the CDR3. Germline V gene sequence: CDR1 LGHNA, CDR2 YSLEER. Here the CDR3 DNA reads TGCGCCAGCAGCCAAGAGGGCTACAATGAGCAGTTCTTC. It codes for CASSQEGYNEQFF.

The V call is TRBV27, the J call TRBJ2-7; 9 bases are shared with TRBD2. This CDR3 has 16 amino acids. V dropped 4 bases and J dropped 1; count of bases not matched to a gene: 8. Germline loops: CDR1 MNHEY, CDR2 SMNVEV (reference sequence). The CDR3, as DNA: TGTGCCAGCAGTTCCCCTAGCGGGACACTATCCTACGAGCAGTACTTC. It encodes CASSSPSGTLSYEQYF.